These 29 T cell receptor beta chains were all obtained from the same sample, sequenced in a study of T cells after yellow fever vaccination. One entry per CDR3 protein results from TCRdb running MiXCR on the 5' RACE reads. The sample holds more than 75,000 distinct CDR3 sequences; roughly 10% are singletons and the top ten take roughly 17%. This specimen consisted of CD8+ T cells not binding an NS4B(214-222) dextramer, sorted from PBMCs, obtained less than 18 days after the first yellow fever vaccination. The receptors were sampled from a man aged 18 to 30 who received the YFV17D yellow fever vaccine.

The CDR3 here is CAWSKNNEQFF. In DNA, the CDR3 is TGTGCCTGGAGTAAGAACAATGAGCAGTTCTTC. V and J are TRBV30 and TRBJ2-1, with D uncertain. Trimming removed 2 bases from V and 5 bases from J, with 4 bases in between. Germline values: CDR1 GTSNPN, CDR2 SVGIG (reference sequence). The CDR3 extends over 11 amino acids. Supplemented by reference TRBV30 and TRBJ2-1, the full variable domain reads SQTIHQWPATLVQPVGSPLSLECTVEGTSNPNLYWYRQAAGRGLQLLFYSVGIGQISSEVPQNLSASRPQDRQFILSSKKLLLSDSGFYLCAWSKNNEQFFGPGTRLTVL.

The CDR3 DNA reads as TGTGCCAGCAGCTTTCCCCAGGGCCAAGAGACCCAGTACTTC. Translating it yields CASSFPQGQETQYF. V and J are TRBV11-2 and TRBJ2-5, with a weak D call TRBD1 (5 bases). The CDR3 loop spans 14 amino acids. V lost 3 bases and J lost 1, with 9 bases in between. In germline, CDR1 is SGHAT, CDR2 FQNNGV.

This clonotype was counted a few times. The J gene is TRBJ1-2, the V gene TRBV6-6; D uncertain. The CDR3 has 11 amino acids. In germline, CDR1 is MNHNY, CDR2 SVGAGI (reference sequence). V shed 8 bases and J shed 8 bases, with 12 bases lying between them. In DNA form, the CDR3 reads TGTGCCAGCCGTGAGGTGAACGGCTACACCTTC. It is translated as CASREVNGYTF.

The V call is TRBV29-1, the J call TRBJ2-3; 9 bases line up with TRBD1. This CDR3 comprises 13 residues. V dropped 5 bases and J dropped 2; count of bases not matched to a gene: 2. CDR1 and CDR2 (germline): SQVTM, ANQGSEA. CDR3 bases: TGCAGCGTTCGGGACAGGGCCACAGATACGCAGTATTTT. Residues: CSVRDRATDTQYF.

Comment on this clonotype: This may be a read error: a much more frequent sequence differs by one nucleotide. The rearrangement links TRBV12-3 or TRBV12-4 to TRBJ1-1; weak D call: TRBD1 (6 bases). Trimming pared 5 bases from V and 7 bases from J, leaving 20 bases between. CDR3 length equals 15 residues. The CDR3 DNA follows: TGTGCCAGCAGTGTACAGGGCTTGACAACAAATGAAGCTTTCTTT. This translates into CASSVQGLTTNEAFF.

This clonotype was seen a handful of times. The genes are TRBV4-3 and TRBJ1-2; TRBD1 might be the D (5 bases). The germline gives CDR1 LGHNA, CDR2 YSLEER. Trimming removed 0 bases at V and 0 bases at J, with 8 bases between. CDR3 length equals 15 residues. CDR3 nucleotide sequence: TGCGCCAGCAGCCAAGATGACAGCCCTAACTATGGCTACACCTTC. It specifies CASSQDDSPNYGYTF.

This chain links TRBV27 with TRBJ2-1, with 8 bases identical to TRBD2. The CDR3 length is 15 residues. Germline V CDR1 and CDR2: MNHEY, SMNVEV (reference sequence). After removal of 3 bases from V and 8 bases from J, the junction contained 9 bases not matched to a gene. The CDR3 protein is CASSFPGGAVDEQFF. Here the CDR3 DNA reads TGTGCCAGCAGTTTTCCCGGGGGGGCCGTTGATGAGCAGTTCTTC.

CDR3 sequence (DNA): TGTGCCAGCAGGAAACTAGCGGGGGGCTCGATTAGCGATGAGCAGTTCTTC. It translates to CASRKLAGGSISDEQFF. The chain carries TRBV11-3 and TRBJ2-1; 12 positions match TRBD2. V gave up 6 bases and J gave up 8 bases; unmatched junction bases: 14. This CDR3 has 17 amino acids. From germline, CDR1 is SGHNT and CDR2 YENEEA.

This clonotype turned up a few times. The chain is built from TRBV12-3 or TRBV12-4 and TRBJ1-1; perhaps TRBD1 as D (5 bases). Trimming pared 8 bases from V and 8 bases from J, leaving 18 bases between. CDR3 length: 13 amino acids. This chain's CDR3 is CASGTGQAAEAFF. CDR3 coding DNA: TGTGCCAGCGGGACCGGACAAGCGGCGGAAGCTTTCTTT.

The chain uses TRBV6-2 or TRBV6-3 and TRBJ2-1; 7 nucleotides agree with TRBD2. The V gene's germline CDR1 is MNHEY and CDR2 SVGEGT. CDR3 size: 15 residues. V shed 7 bases, J shed 4 bases, and the junction held 10 bases outside the gene matches. CDR3 loop: CASTYGDYRYNEQFF. CDR3 coding DNA: TGTGCCAGCACATATGGGGACTACCGGTACAATGAGCAGTTCTTC.

There are a few counts of this clonotype. This CDR3 is CASSLWVDSPNNEQFF. The DNA of the CDR3 is TGTGCCAGCAGCTTATGGGTAGACAGCCCCAACAATGAGCAGTTCTTC. V is TRBV7-7 and J is TRBJ2-1, with a weak D call TRBD1 (5 bases). V gave up 2 bases and J gave up 5 bases, with 16 bases separating them. The CDR3 runs to 16 residues. Germline V gives CDR1 SSHAT, CDR2 FNYEAQ (reference sequence).

This clonotype was seen repeatedly, ten times or more. The V gene is TRBV25-1, the J gene TRBJ2-5, with 8 nucleotides matching TRBD1. The V segment lost 4 bases and the J segment 5 bases; nucleotides outside the gene matches: 6. This CDR3 has 14 residues. Germline loops: CDR1 MGHDK, CDR2 SYGVNS. The CDR3 nucleotides are TGTGCCAGCAGTGCGAGACAGGGGTGGGAGACCCAGTACTTC. It codes for CASSARQGWETQYF. The entire variable domain, with the rest obtained from reference TRBV25-1 and TRBJ2-5, is as follows: EADIYQTPRYLVIGTGKKITLECSQTMGHDKMYWYQQDPGMELHLIHYSYGVNSTEKGDLSSESTVSRIRTEHFPLTLESARPSHTSQYLCASSARQGWETQYFGPGTRLLVL.

This clonotype was recorded a few times. The rearrangement joins TRBV11-3 to TRBJ1-4, with a possible D match to TRBD1 (5 bases). Germline lookup yields CDR1 SGHNT and CDR2 YENEEA. The CDR3 is 17 amino acids. V was shortened by 8 bases and J by 2 bases, with 21 bases between the two germline ends. This CDR3 reads CASLNEGPPATNEKLFF. In DNA, the CDR3 is TGTGCCAGCTTAAATGAGGGACCCCCCGCGACTAATGAAAAACTGTTTTTT.

This clonotype came up a few times. The gene calls are TRBV28 and TRBJ2-3, with 9 positions matching TRBD2. There are 15 residues in the CDR3. Germline V gives CDR1 MDHEN, CDR2 SYDVKM. The V and J ends lost 6 bases and 4 bases, in that order; junction bases with no gene match: 8. CDR3 bases: TGTGCCAGCAGCACGCTAGCGGGGAACGCAGATACGCAGTATTTT. Amino acids: CASSTLAGNADTQYF.

This clonotype has only a few counts. This rearrangement joins TRBV27 to TRBJ1-6, with D perhaps TRBD1 (5 bases). CDR3 size: 13 residues. Germline V gives CDR1 MNHEY, CDR2 SMNVEV (reference sequence). V lost 1 base, J lost 10 bases, and 8 bases lay in between. The CDR3 DNA is TGTGCCAGCAGTTTATTAGGGGAATCACCCCTCCACTTT. This encodes CASSLLGESPLHF.

The chain joins TRBV7-6 to TRBJ1-6; D is possibly TRBD1 (5 bases). V was pared by 0 bases and J by 4 bases, with 10 bases between. Germline values: CDR1 SGHVS, CDR2 FNYEAQ. CDR3 length: 16 amino acids. In DNA, the CDR3 is TGTGCCAGCAGCTTAGCGCGAAGGGGTTATAATTCACCCCTCCACTTT. As protein: CASSLARRGYNSPLHF.

This clonotype came up a few times. The genes are TRBV9 and TRBJ2-7, with 7 bases that match TRBD1. CDR3 length: 17 residues. CDR1 and CDR2 from the germline V gene are SGDLS and YYNGEE. CDR3 nucleotide sequence: TGTGCCAGCAGTGTAGGTAAACCCGGGACAGAGGAATTCGAGCAGTACGTC. Encoded protein: CASSVGKPGTEEFEQYV.

The V and J genes are TRBV7-9 and TRBJ1-1; TRBD1 matches 10 bases. Germline V gene sequence: CDR1 SEHNR, CDR2 FQNEAQ (reference sequence). The CDR3 length is 16 residues. The J segment lost 4 bases and the V segment lost 6 bases, leaving 11 bases of the junction unmatched. The DNA for the CDR3 is TGTGCCAGCAGATTCCCGGGACAGGGGCCGGGCACTGAAGCTTTCTTT. This sequence encodes CASRFPGQGPGTEAFF.

This clonotype occurred many times. This CDR3 is CSARGQTGGDTEAFF. The CDR3 DNA sequence: TGCAGTGCTAGAGGGCAGACAGGGGGGGACACTGAAGCTTTCTTT. The rearrangement uses TRBV20-1 and TRBJ1-1; TRBD1 matches at 9 bases. The CDR3 is made up of 15 amino acids. CDR1 and CDR2 (germline): DFQATT, SNEGSKA (reference sequence). Trimming cost V 1 base and J 3 bases; bases outside gene matches: 6.

A few counts support this clonotype. CDR3 sequence: CSANWAGGSSYNEQFF. The CDR3 DNA reads as TGCAGTGCCAACTGGGCGGGGGGTAGCTCCTACAATGAGCAGTTCTTC. The rearrangement links TRBV20-1 to TRBJ2-1; 8 nucleotides agree with TRBD2. J gave up 0 bases and V 6 bases, and 10 bases lay outside the gene matches. The CDR3 sequence is 16 residues long. Germline V CDR1 and CDR2: DFQATT, SNEGSKA (reference sequence).

The chain recombines TRBV20-1 with TRBJ2-7; D is ambiguous. Per the germline V gene, CDR1 is DFQATT and CDR2 is SNEGSKA (reference sequence). The CDR3 is 13 residues long. Trimming removed 1 base at V and 0 bases at J, with 7 bases between. The CDR3 is CSARAPSSYEQYF. In nucleotides, the CDR3 is TGCAGTGCTAGAGCCCCTAGCTCCTACGAGCAGTACTTC.

The chain links TRBV19 to TRBJ2-1; a possible D gene is TRBD2 (5 bases). This CDR3 contains 13 residues. V shed 6 bases and J shed 0 bases, with 6 bases lying between them. Germline CDR1 and CDR2: LNHDA and SQIVND (reference sequence). The chain's CDR3 is CASSGNSYNEQFF. The CDR3 coding sequence is TGTGCCAGTAGCGGGAACTCCTACAATGAGCAGTTCTTC.

This clonotype came up many times. The genes are TRBV4-3 and TRBJ1-3; TRBD1 agrees at 8 bases. The CDR3 loop spans 15 amino acids. With 8 bases clipped from V and 2 bases from J, the junction kept 8 bases outside the gene matches. Germline V CDR1 and CDR2: LGHNA, YSLEER. The CDR3 sequence is CASGLDREAGNTIYF. In nucleotides, the CDR3 is TGCGCCAGCGGACTGGACAGGGAGGCTGGAAACACCATATATTTT.

In this sample, this clonotype turned up a few times. This rearrangement joins TRBV5-1 to TRBJ2-3, with TRBD1 matching over 9 bases. There are 14 residues in the CDR3. Germline loops: CDR1 SGHRS, CDR2 YFSETQ. J gave up 6 bases and V 4 bases, and 6 bases lay outside the gene matches. The CDR3 is CASSPGQGIDTQYF. CDR3 DNA sequence: TGCGCCAGCAGCCCGGGACAGGGAATCGATACGCAGTATTTT.

This chain links TRBV12-5 with TRBJ2-3, with 7 bases aligning to TRBD1. Germline CDR1 and CDR2: LGHNT and FRNRAP. V shed 1 base and J 4 bases; nucleotides not matched to a gene: 2. This CDR3 is built from 14 residues. CDR3 region: CASGLGQGADTQYF. In DNA, the CDR3 is TGTGCTAGTGGTTTGGGACAGGGAGCAGATACGCAGTATTTT.

In its sample, this clonotype was seen a few times. The chain combines TRBV4-1 with TRBJ2-7, with TRBD1 identical over 7 bases. Trimming removed 1 base from V and 7 bases from J; junction bases left unmatched: 10. The CDR3 runs to 15 residues. Germline lookup yields CDR1 MGHRA and CDR2 YSYEKL. CDR3 sequence: CASSQGQGPFWEQYV. Here the CDR3 DNA reads TGCGCCAGCAGCCAAGGACAGGGCCCGTTCTGGGAGCAGTACGTC.

At least ten counts were recorded for this clonotype. The CDR3, as DNA: TGCAGCGCGACCACAGGGGCTAACTATGGCTACACCTTC. Encoded protein: CSATTGANYGYTF. This rearrangement joins TRBV29-1 to TRBJ1-2; 7 nucleotides match TRBD1. The CDR3 totals 13 residues. Germline CDR1 reads SQVTM; CDR2 reads ANQGSEA. Trimming cost V 7 bases and J 0 bases; bases outside gene matches: 5.

This clonotype was counted between two and nine times. This chain joins TRBV2 and TRBJ2-4; D may be TRBD2 (6 bases). CDR1 and CDR2 from the germline V gene are SNHLY and FYNNEI. This CDR3 has 15 residues. Trimming left V 4 bases short and J 1 base short, with 11 bases between. In DNA, the CDR3 is TGTGCCAGCAGTGGAGAGGGAGGTGCCAAAAACATTCAGTACTTC. It yields the protein CASSGEGGAKNIQYF.

This clonotype has only a few counts. The J gene is TRBJ2-5, the V gene TRBV6-5; 8 positions agree with TRBD2. V gave up 2 bases and J gave up 2 bases; unmatched junction bases: 13. Germline V gene data show CDR1 as MNHEY and CDR2 as SVGAGI. This CDR3 spans 18 amino acids. The CDR3 nucleotides read TGTGCCAGCAGTTACGAAGCCTCCGGGACTAGAAATCAAGAGACCCAGTACTTC. Its protein is CASSYEASGTRNQETQYF.